This T cell receptor beta chain was captured in a study of T cell responses to AZD1222 COVID-19 vaccine. Produced via immunoSEQ multiplex PCR; TCRdb's table is partial and in-frame only. The sample carries under 150,000 clones, around nine tenths recorded once. The length of the CDR3 is 13 residues. Looked up from germline, CDR1 is MNHEY and CDR2 is SVGAGI. Trimming removed 5 bases at V and 8 bases at J, with 12 bases between. The V gene is TRBV6-5, the J gene TRBJ1-4, with a possible D match to TRBD1 (6 bases). The sample here was peripheral blood, taken 28 days after the second AZD1222 dose. The sequence was collected from an adult who received the AZD1222 COVID-19 vaccine. The chain's CDR3 is CASSIRQAEKLFF. The CDR3 nucleotides read TGTGCCAGCAGTATCCGACAGGCAGAAAAACTGTTTTTT.